Listed here is a single T cell receptor beta chain. Study processing details: Counts of nucleated cells, estimated from reference gene primer amplification, were obtained. Produced via immunoSEQ multiplex PCR; TCRdb's table is partial and in-frame only. Clonal size and the V and J genes are those of that table, whereas D and trimming came from the DNA. The data contain 120,000 or so clones, about 91% of them singletons. The CDR3 extends over 14 amino acids. The V and J ends lost 4 bases and 0 bases respectively, with 9 bases between them. Germline V gene data show CDR1 as SGDLS and CDR2 as YYNGEE. The data were taken from a study of blood T cell repertoires in COVID-19. The overall study: The United States, Italy and Spain were the sources of the acute and convalescent COVID-19 samples. T cells, B-cell-depleted T cells, or PBMCs provided the cDNA or gDNA that served as material.

What was sequenced was peripheral blood. The TCR sequence derives from a woman aged 45-59 years with active or convalescent COVID-19. The chain links TRBV9 to TRBJ2-3, with a weak D call TRBD2 (6 bases). CDR3 coding DNA: TGTGCCAGCAGCACTAGCACTAGCACAGATACGCAGTATTTT. It yields the protein CASSTSTSTDTQYF.